This T cell receptor (beta chain) is drawn from a study of regulatory T cells in long-lasting Graves disease (dated by TCRdb to about 2021). About the study as a whole: In the newly diagnosed Graves' disease group, patients had been taking antithyroid drugs for less than 3 months. The study took place in China and was registered as a clinical trial. Persistent Graves' disease patients were compared with newly diagnosed Graves' disease patients by peripheral blood TCR sequencing and RNA sequencing. A total of roughly 35 samples were covered by TCR sequencing, comprising around 13 persistent and around 20 newly diagnosed Graves' disease patients. Study-wide findings and limitations: The small sample size was acknowledged by the authors as a limitation that may reduce accuracy. Sequencing and analysis were limited to the TCR beta chain. More public clonotypes were shared among persistent patients (over 2,500) than among newly diagnosed patients (966). Preferential use of TRBV28, TRBJ1-2 and TRBJ2-5 was observed in persistent disease, whereas TRBV20-1 and TRBJ2-1 were favored in newly diagnosed disease. Compared with newly diagnosed patients, patients with persistent Graves' disease had lower TCR Shannon entropy and fewer highly expanded clones, which suggests clonal expansion. Only peripheral blood was studied, because thyroid tissue, the primary lesion, was inaccessible.

Unmatched junction bases come to 6, with V trimmed by 5 bases and J by 5 bases. In the germline V gene (reference sequence), CDR1 corresponds to MNHEY and CDR2 to SMNVEV. The cysteine opens and the phenylalanine closes a CDR3 of 14 amino acids. Kept here is only the CDR3 DNA, which spans 42 bases and is read in frame from base 1. This sample's time point label indicates: newly diagnosed GD, antithyroid drugs for less than 3 months. For both TCR sequencing and RNA sequencing, RNA was extracted from PBMCs in TRIzol. The diagnosis of Graves' disease followed American Thyroid Association guidelines. Patients were recruited from an endocrinology department in Xi'an, China. From each patient, roughly 9 milliliters of peripheral blood was collected into an EDTA anticoagulant tube. PBMCs were isolated by Ficoll Paque Plus density gradient separation without further T cell sorting. An Agilent 2100 Bioanalyzer and agarose gel were used to assess RNA quality, and a NanoDrop 2000 was used to measure RNA concentration.

Library generation was performed with multiplex PCR. Sequencing used an Illumina HiSeq 4000. iRepertoire HTBI primers and Arm-PCR amplification of CDR3 regions were used to construct TCR beta libraries. PCR products were gel purified before sequencing. Per the original workflow: Gene usage analysis of CDR3 amino acid clonotypes relied on the approximately 60 TRBV and 13 to 15 TRBJ segments identified across samples. Filtered high-quality paired reads were merged into contigs using COPE and FqMerger. BLAST was used to align contigs to the IMGT TRBV, TRBD and TRBJ reference genes, and CDR3 was defined following IMGT. Clonotypes above 0.1% frequency were classified as highly expanded clones. Repertoire diversity was measured by Shannon entropy, and V-J evenness by the Gini coefficient. Public clonotypes were defined as clonotypes shared by more than one individual. The raw public reads went through TCRdb reprocessing: fastp at Q25, MiXCR clone calling, in-frame beta chains kept. Each CDR3 protein appears once, grouped with its most common genes and DNA. These V and J calls originate from TCRdb's pipeline instead of the authors' own analysis. The sample data list 250,000 to 300,000 distinct CDR3 sequences, and roughly 18% of these were observed just once. About 14% of the sample lies in the top ten.

There are many counts of this clonotype. The target of this receptor is not known. The input lacks base qualities; no much larger clone sits a single base away. The data were also submitted as part of a second study, on T cells in Graves' hyperthyroidism and ophthalmopathy. As the second study states: Stable Graves' hyperthyroidism was defined as no progression to ophthalmopathy during 18 months of follow-up. The hyperthyroidism patients were between 18 and 65 years old and newly diagnosed, with a disease duration of less than 2 months. Any patient with an uncontrolled infection, another autoimmune disease, pregnancy or lactation was excluded. Diagnoses were based on clinical symptoms, serum thyroxine and TRAb, thyroid ultrasound and orbital computed tomography. The first round of RT-PCR for the TCR CDR3 was performed with the HTBI primer set and the Qiagen OneStep RT-PCR kit. Blood samples also contained most of the expanded thyroid clonotypes (frequency above 0.001), which suggests that blood repertoires may reflect thyroid immune responses. A model built on a 13 V-J signature distinguished ophthalmopathy from stable hyperthyroidism, reaching roughly 88% sensitivity and about 81% specificity in cross-validation and 80%/75% in testing. In validation, the model predicted progression to ophthalmopathy with roughly 70% sensitivity and less than 75% specificity, a median of 6.5 months before onset. A discovery cohort of 95 to 100 patients, 43 with Graves' ophthalmopathy and about 58 with stable Graves' hyperthyroidism, was used to find distinguishing TCR V-J signatures. An independent validation cohort of under 20 hyperthyroidism patients and over 15 patients who later progressed to ophthalmopathy tested prospective prediction of ophthalmopathy. The 100 or so discovery patients were divided at random into training and test sets in a 7:3 ratio. In several Graves' hyperthyroidism patients, the study also compared T-cell repertoires from thyroid tissue with T-cell repertoires from blood. Following sampling, methimazole starting at 30 mg daily was given to hyperthyroidism patients, and high-dose intravenous methylprednisolone was given to ophthalmopathy patients. Libraries were constructed in a second round of multiplex PCR, after which size selection and purification were performed. Sequencing of the libraries was done on an Illumina HiSeq2000 using paired-end 100 bp reads. SOAPnuke was used to process the raw data, removing reads that contained adapters or uncalled bases, had a mean Phred below 15, or lacked an exact match to the constant primer or identifier. COPE v1.2.5 was used to merge the high-quality paired reads, and each unique nucleotide sequence was defined as a clonotype. MiTCR v1.1 was used to align clonotypes to the IMGT TRBV, TRBD and TRBJ reference segments. The analysis was restricted to V-J combinations with a frequency above 0.0001, which together covered roughly 99% of the repertoires. A TCS score was defined as the ratio of F50 (clonal expansion) to E x V (chaos), with BLOSUM62-based TCRdist applied between CDR3 peptides within each V-J. Welch's t-statistics and random forest reduced just over 500 V-J features to 13, which were used in a naive Bayes classifier (R e1071). No statistical method was used to fix the sample size in advance, and group allocation was not hidden from the investigators. The paper describes TCR Vbeta CDR3 sequencing of about 140 peripheral blood samples, made up of under 50 ophthalmopathy patients, around 78 hyperthyroidism patients and 17 progressor patients.

The receptor's source is a woman aged 25 to 39 with Graves disease. Donor details come from another sample of the same person, matched by shared clones. This sequence uses TRBV27 and TRBJ1-5; 7 bases in the middle match TRBD1. Sample: peripheral blood mononuclear cells (PBMCs), taken at new diagnosis, from a patient treated with antithyroid drugs. CDR3 sequence: CASSPGQTYQPQHF. The nucleotide sequence reads as follows: TGTGCCAGCAGTCCGGGACAGACATATCAGCCCCAGCATTTT.